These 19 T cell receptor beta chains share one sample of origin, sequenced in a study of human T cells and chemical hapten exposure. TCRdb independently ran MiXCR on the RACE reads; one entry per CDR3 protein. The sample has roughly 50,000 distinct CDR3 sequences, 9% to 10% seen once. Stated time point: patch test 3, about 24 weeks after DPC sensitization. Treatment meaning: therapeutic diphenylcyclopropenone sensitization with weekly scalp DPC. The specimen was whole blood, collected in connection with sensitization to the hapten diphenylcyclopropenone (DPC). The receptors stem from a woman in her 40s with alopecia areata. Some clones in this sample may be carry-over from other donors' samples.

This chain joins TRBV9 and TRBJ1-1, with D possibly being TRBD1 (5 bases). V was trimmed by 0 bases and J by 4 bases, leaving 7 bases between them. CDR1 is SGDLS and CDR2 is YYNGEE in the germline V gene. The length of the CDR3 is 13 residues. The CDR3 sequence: CASSVEGATEAFF. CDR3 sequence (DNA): TGTGCCAGCAGCGTAGAAGGGGCCACTGAAGCTTTCTTT.

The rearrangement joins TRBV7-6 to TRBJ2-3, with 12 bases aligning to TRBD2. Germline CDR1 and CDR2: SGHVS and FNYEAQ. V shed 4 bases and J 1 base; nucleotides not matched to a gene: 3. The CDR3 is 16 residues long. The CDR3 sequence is CASSSRLAGGTDTQYF. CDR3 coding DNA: TGTGCCAGCAGCTCCAGACTAGCGGGGGGCACAGATACGCAGTATTTT.

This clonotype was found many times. The CDR3: CASSQGGDPNEQFF. CDR3 in DNA: TGTGCCAGCAGCCAAGGAGGCGACCCCAATGAGCAGTTCTTC. The gene calls are TRBV4-2 and TRBJ2-1; D unresolved. Trimming pared 1 base from V and 6 bases from J, leaving 10 bases between. The CDR3 loop spans 14 amino acids. Per the germline V gene, CDR1 is LGHNA and CDR2 is YNFKEQ.

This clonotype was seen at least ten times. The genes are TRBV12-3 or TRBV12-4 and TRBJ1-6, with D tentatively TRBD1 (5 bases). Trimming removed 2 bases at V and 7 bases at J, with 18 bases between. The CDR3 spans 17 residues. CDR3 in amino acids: CASSLSFRESWNSPLHF. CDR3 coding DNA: TGTGCCAGCAGTTTAAGTTTCAGGGAGAGTTGGAATTCACCCCTCCACTTT.

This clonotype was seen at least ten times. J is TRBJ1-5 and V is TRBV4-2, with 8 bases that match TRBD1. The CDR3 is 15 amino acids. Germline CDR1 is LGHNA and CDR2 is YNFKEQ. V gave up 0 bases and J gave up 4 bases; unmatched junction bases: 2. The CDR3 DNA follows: TGTGCCAGCAGCCAAGATACAGGGGGAAATCAGCCCCAGCATTTT. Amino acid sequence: CASSQDTGGNQPQHF.

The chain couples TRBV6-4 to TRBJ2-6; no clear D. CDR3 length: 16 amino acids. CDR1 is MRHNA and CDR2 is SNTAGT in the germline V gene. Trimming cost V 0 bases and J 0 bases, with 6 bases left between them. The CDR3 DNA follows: TGTGCCAGCAGTGACTCAGACAACTCTGGGGCCAACGTCCTGACTTTC. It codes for CASSDSDNSGANVLTF.

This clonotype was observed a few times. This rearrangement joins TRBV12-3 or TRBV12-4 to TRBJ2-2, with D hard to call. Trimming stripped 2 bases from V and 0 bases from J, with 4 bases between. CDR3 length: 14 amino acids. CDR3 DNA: TGTGCCAGCAGTTTATTCTCGAACACCGGGGAGCTGTTTTTT. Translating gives CASSLFSNTGELFF.

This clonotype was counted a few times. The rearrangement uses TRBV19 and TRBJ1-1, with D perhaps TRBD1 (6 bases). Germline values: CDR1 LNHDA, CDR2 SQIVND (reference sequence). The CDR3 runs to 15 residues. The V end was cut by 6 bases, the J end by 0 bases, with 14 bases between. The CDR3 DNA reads TGTGCCAGTAGCCGCCCACAGGGCATGAACACTGAAGCTTTCTTT. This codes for CASSRPQGMNTEAFF. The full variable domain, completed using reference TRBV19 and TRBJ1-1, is DGGITQSPKYLFRKEGQNVTLSCEQNLNHDAMYWYRQDPGQGLRLIYYSQIVNDFQKGDIAEGYSVSREKKESFPLTVTSAQKNPTAFYLCASSRPQGMNTEAFFGQGTRLTVV.

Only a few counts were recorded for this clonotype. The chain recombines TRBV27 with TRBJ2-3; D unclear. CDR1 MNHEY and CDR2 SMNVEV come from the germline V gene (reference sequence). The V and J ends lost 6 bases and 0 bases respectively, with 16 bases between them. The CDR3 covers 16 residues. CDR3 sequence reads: CASSQNGGLSTDTQYF. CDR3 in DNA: TGTGCCAGCAGCCAAAACGGCGGCCTTAGCACAGATACGCAGTATTTT.

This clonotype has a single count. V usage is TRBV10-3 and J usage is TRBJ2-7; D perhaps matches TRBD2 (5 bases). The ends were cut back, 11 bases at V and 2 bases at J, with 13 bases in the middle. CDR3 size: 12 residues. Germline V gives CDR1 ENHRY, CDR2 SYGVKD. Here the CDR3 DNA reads TGTGCCGTCCGGACTGCCACCTACGAGCAGTACTTC. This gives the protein CAVRTATYEQYF.

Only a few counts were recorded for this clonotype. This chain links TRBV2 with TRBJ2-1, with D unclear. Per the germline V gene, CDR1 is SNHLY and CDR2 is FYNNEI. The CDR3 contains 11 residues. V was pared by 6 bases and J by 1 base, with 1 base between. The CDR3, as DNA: TGTGCCAGCAGATCCTACAATGAGCAGTTCTTC. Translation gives CASRSYNEQFF.

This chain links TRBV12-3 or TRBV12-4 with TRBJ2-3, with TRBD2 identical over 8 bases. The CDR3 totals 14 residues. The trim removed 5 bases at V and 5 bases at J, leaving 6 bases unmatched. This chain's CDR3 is CASSPGGGQDTQYF. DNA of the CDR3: TGTGCCAGCAGTCCCGGGGGGGGGCAAGATACGCAGTATTTT.

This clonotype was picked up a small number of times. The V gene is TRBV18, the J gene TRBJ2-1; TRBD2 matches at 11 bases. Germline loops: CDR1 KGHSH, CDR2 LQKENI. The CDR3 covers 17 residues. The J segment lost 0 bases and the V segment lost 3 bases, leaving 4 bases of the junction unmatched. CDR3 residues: CASSPLAGGRSYNEQFF. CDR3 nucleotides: TGTGCCAGCTCACCCCTAGCGGGGGGCCGCTCCTACAATGAGCAGTTCTTC.

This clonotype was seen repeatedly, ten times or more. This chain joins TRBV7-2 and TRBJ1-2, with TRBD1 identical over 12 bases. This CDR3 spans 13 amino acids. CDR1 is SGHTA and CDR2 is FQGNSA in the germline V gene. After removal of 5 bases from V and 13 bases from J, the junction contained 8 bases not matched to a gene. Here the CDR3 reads CASSQRDRGRSTF. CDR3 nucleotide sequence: TGTGCCAGCAGCCAAAGGGACAGGGGGCGGTCCACCTTC.

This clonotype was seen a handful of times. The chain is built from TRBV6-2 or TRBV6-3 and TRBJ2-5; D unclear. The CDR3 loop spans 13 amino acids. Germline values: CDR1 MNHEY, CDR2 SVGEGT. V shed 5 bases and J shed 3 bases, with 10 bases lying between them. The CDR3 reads CASSKRTEETQYF. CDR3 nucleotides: TGTGCCAGCAGTAAACGGACGGAAGAGACCCAGTACTTC.

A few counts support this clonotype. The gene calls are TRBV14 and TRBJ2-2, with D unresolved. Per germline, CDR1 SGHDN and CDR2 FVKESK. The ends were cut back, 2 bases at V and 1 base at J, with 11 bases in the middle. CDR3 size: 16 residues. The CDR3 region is CASSQRLPRNTGELFF. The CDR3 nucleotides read TGTGCCAGCAGCCAACGACTTCCGAGGAACACCGGGGAGCTGTTTTTT.

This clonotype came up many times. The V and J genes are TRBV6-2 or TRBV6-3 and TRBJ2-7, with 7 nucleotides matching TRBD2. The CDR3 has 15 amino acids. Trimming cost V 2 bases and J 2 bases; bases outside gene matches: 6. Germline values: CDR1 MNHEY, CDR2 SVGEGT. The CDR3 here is CASSYVPAGPYEQYF. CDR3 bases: TGTGCCAGCAGTTACGTCCCAGCGGGGCCCTACGAGCAGTACTTC.

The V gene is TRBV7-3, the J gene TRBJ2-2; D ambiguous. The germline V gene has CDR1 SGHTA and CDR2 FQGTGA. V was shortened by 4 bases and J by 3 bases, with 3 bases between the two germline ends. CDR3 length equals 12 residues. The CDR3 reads CASSSYTGELFF. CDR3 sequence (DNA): TGTGCCAGCAGCTCATACACCGGGGAGCTGTTTTTT.

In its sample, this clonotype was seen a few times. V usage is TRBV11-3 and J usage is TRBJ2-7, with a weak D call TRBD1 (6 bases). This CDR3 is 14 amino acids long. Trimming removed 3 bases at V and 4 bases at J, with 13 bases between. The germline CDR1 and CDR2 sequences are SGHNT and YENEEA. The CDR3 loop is CASSFAPTGYEQYF. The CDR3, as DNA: TGTGCCAGCAGCTTTGCCCCAACAGGGTACGAGCAGTACTTC. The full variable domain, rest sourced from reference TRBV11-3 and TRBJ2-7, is EAGVVQSPRYKIIEKKQPVAFWCNPISGHNTLYWYLQNLGQGPELLIRYENEEAVDDSQLPKDRFSAERLKGVDSTLKIQPAELGDSAVYLCASSFAPTGYEQYFGPGTRLTVT.